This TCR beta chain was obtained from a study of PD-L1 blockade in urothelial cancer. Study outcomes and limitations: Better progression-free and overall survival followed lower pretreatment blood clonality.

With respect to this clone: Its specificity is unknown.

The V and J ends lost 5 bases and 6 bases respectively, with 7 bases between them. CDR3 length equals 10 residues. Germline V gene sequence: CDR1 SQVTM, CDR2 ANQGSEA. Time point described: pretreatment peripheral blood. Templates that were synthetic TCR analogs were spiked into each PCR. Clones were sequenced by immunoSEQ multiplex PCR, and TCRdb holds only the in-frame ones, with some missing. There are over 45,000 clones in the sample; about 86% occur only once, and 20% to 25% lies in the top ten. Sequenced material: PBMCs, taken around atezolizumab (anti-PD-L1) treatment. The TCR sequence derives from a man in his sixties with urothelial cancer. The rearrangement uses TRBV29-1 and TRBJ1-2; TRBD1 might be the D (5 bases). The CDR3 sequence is CSVSGDGYTF. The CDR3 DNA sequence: TGCAGCGTTTCGGGGGATGGCTACACCTTC. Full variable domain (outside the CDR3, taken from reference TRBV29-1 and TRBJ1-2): SAVISQKPSRDICQRGTSLTIQCQVDSQVTMMFWYRQQPGQSLTLIATANQGSEATYESGFVIDKFPISRPNLTFSTLTVSNMSPEDSSIYLCSVSGDGYTFGSGTRLTVV.